This T cell receptor beta chain is drawn from a study of OX40 agonist ivuxolimab in advanced cancers. Study as a whole: One hepatocellular carcinoma and a couple of cutaneous melanoma patients partially responded.

A remark on this clone: Its antigen is undetermined.

Whole-study findings and limits: There was clonal expansion of CD4+ and CD8+ blood T cells by week 6 at 0.1 to 3.0 mg/kg. Patients who responded partially at 0.1-3.0 mg/kg showed clonal expansion ranking among the lowest.

The protocol was immunoSEQ multiplex PCR, while the TCRdb copy is restricted to in-frame clones and leaves out a portion. The sample holds about 75,000 clones, about 85% seen once. CDR1 and CDR2 from the germline V gene are MNHNS and SASEGT. CDR3 length: 15 amino acids. V dropped 0 bases and J dropped 3 bases, with 12 bases sitting between them. The sample in question was CD4+ or CD8+ T cells sorted from blood, obtained in a trial of the OX40 agonist ivuxolimab. This sequence joins TRBV6-1 and TRBJ2-7, with D unresolved. This TCR was recovered from an adult with an advanced solid tumor such as melanoma, head and neck, liver or kidney cancer. The CDR3: CASSEAGRLFYEQYF. The CDR3 DNA sequence: TGTGCCAGCAGTGAAGCTGGCAGGCTGTTCTACGAGCAGTACTTC.